One and the same sample provided the 27 T cell receptor beta chains below, sequenced in a study of identifying expanded T cells in peripheral blood. Sequencing was performed with immunoSEQ multiplex PCR; in TCRdb, only in-frame clones are kept and a portion is missing. This table holds 75,000 to 95,000 clones, about nine tenths found once. The specimen sequenced was blood. The origin of the receptors is a person aged 18 to 70 in good health.

V and J are TRBV7-8 and TRBJ1-1; D perhaps matches TRBD1 (6 bases). The germline V gene has CDR1 SGHVS and CDR2 FQNEAQ. Between the trimmed V and J ends, which lost 5 bases and 11 bases, there was a span of 24 bases. The CDR3 loop spans 15 amino acids. The CDR3 loop is CASSPSWGATLGAFF. The CDR3 DNA follows: TGTGCCAGCAGCCCAAGTTGGGGGGCCACTCTAGGGGCTTTCTTT.

The V and J genes are TRBV29-1 and TRBJ1-2; D unclear. The V end lost 0 bases, the J end lost 2 bases, and 7 bases lay between the germline ends. Germline CDR1 SQVTM, CDR2 ANQGSEA. CDR3 length: 13 residues. CDR3 nucleotide sequence: TGCAGCGTTGAAGATCTTGGCAACTATGGCTACACCTTC. Translation gives CSVEDLGNYGYTF.

The rearrangement uses TRBV7-3 and TRBJ2-1; D call uncertain. The CDR3 consists of 13 residues. CDR1 is SGHTA and CDR2 is FQGTGA in the germline V gene. Trimming removed 0 bases from V and 8 bases from J, with 8 bases in between. The DNA for the CDR3 is TGTGCCAGCAGCTTAACGGCGCATCATGAGCAGTTCTTC. Its protein is CASSLTAHHEQFF.

The chain employs TRBV29-1 and TRBJ1-1, with TRBD1 matching over 7 bases. This CDR3 comprises 14 residues. Per germline, CDR1 SQVTM and CDR2 ANQGSEA. J was trimmed by 5 bases and V by 3 bases; bases with no gene match: 9. CDR3 nucleotides: TGCAGCGTTGACGGCAGGGGGGCGAGAACTGAAGCTTTCTTT. Its translation is CSVDGRGARTEAFF.

This chain connects TRBV13 to TRBJ2-1; 10 nucleotides align to TRBD2. This CDR3 is built from 15 residues. Trimming at V came to 4 bases and at J to 7 bases, leaving 7 bases not matched to a gene. In germline, CDR1 is PRHDT, CDR2 FYEKMQ (reference sequence). The CDR3 reads CASSSPGLATNEQFF. The CDR3 DNA sequence: TGTGCCAGCAGCTCACCGGGACTAGCGACTAATGAGCAGTTCTTC.

This clone was recorded once. The chain couples TRBV27 to TRBJ2-7, with 12 bases that match TRBD2. V shed 1 base, J shed 6 bases, and the junction held 7 bases outside the gene matches. From germline, CDR1 is MNHEY and CDR2 SMNVEV (reference sequence). CDR3 length: 16 amino acids. The CDR3 DNA sequence: TGTGCCAGCAGTTTATATGCTAGCGGGAGGGTTCGCGAGCAGTACTTC. It yields the protein CASSLYASGRVREQYF.

The V gene is TRBV5-8, the J gene TRBJ2-7; D is perhaps TRBD1 or TRBD2 (7 bases each). The germline V gene has CDR1 SGHTS and CDR2 YDEGEE. V was cut by 4 bases and J by 3 bases, with 17 bases left in between. The CDR3 is made up of 15 amino acids. As DNA, the CDR3 is TGTGCCAGCAGCCCTCTGGCAGGGGGGGTCTACGAGCAGTACTTC. This encodes CASSPLAGGVYEQYF.

This clone came up a few times. The rearrangement joins TRBV5-1 to TRBJ2-3, with TRBD2 matching 7 bases. This CDR3 is built from 16 residues. J lost 4 bases, V lost 2 bases, and 10 bases had no gene match. Germline lookup yields CDR1 SGHRS and CDR2 YFSETQ. The CDR3: CASSLTGEGTADTQYF. The CDR3 bases are TGCGCCAGCAGCTTAACGGGGGAGGGGACCGCAGATACGCAGTATTTT.

This clone was detected only once. This sequence joins TRBV30 and TRBJ1-2; no clear D gene. Germline CDR1 is GTSNPN and CDR2 is SVGIG (reference sequence). Trimming took 0 bases from V and 1 from J, leaving 6 bases between them. The CDR3 spans 13 residues. The CDR3: CAWSVGVNYGYTF. The DNA for the CDR3 is TGTGCCTGGAGTGTTGGAGTTAACTATGGCTACACCTTC.

The chain links TRBV6-5 to TRBJ1-1; D gene unclear. The CDR3 is made up of 13 amino acids. Germline assignment: CDR1 MNHEY and CDR2 SVGAGI. The V end was cut by 0 bases, the J end by 4 bases, with 6 bases between. As DNA, the CDR3 is TGTGCCAGCAGTTACTCGCCAAGCACTGAAGCTTTCTTT. It translates to CASSYSPSTEAFF.

The V call is TRBV5-1, the J call TRBJ2-7; D gene unclear. The CDR3 has 12 residues. Germline V gives CDR1 SGHRS, CDR2 YFSETQ. V lost 2 bases, J lost 0 bases, and 3 bases lay in between. CDR3 DNA sequence: TGCGCCAGCAGCTTTGCCTCCTACGAGCAGTACTTC. Encoded protein: CASSFASYEQYF.

J is TRBJ2-2 and V is TRBV6-6, with 8 bases that match TRBD1. CDR1 is MNHNY and CDR2 is SVGAGI in the germline V gene (reference sequence). The ends lost 7 bases at V and 7 bases at J; junction bases unmatched: 11. The CDR3 is made up of 15 amino acids. DNA of the CDR3: TGTGCCAGCACCATAAGGACAGGGACTCTCGGGGAGCTGTTTTTT. Encoded protein: CASTIRTGTLGELFF.

This chain connects TRBV13 to TRBJ2-5; tentatively, D is TRBD1 (5 bases). Germline CDR1 reads PRHDT; CDR2 reads FYEKMQ (reference sequence). The length of the CDR3 is 13 residues. The V end lost 3 bases, the J end lost 11 bases, and 16 bases lay between the germline ends. DNA of the CDR3: TGTGCCAGCAGCTTCCGACAGCGTGGAGAGCAGTACTTC. Amino acid sequence: CASSFRQRGEQYF.

This chain joins TRBV7-6 and TRBJ1-1; D may be TRBD1 (5 bases). CDR1 is SGHVS, CDR2 FNYEAQ, per germline. Between the trimmed V and J ends, which lost 2 bases and 1 base, there was a span of 17 bases. This CDR3 region has 17 residues. The CDR3 DNA reads TGTGCCAGCAGCTTATCTTCTGGGCAGGGTTGGAACACTGAAGCTTTCTTT. Translation: CASSLSSGQGWNTEAFF.

This sequence joins TRBV11-2 and TRBJ2-7; 9 bases are a match to TRBD2. From germline, CDR1 is SGHAT and CDR2 FQNNGV. The CDR3 loop spans 18 amino acids. The J segment lost 1 base and the V segment lost 1 base, leaving 11 bases of the junction unmatched. In DNA, the CDR3 is TGTGCCAGCAGCTTAGGATCCCGAGCGGGAGGCCCTTCCTACGAGCAGTACTTC. Protein: CASSLGSRAGGPSYEQYF. The whole variable domain, remainder taken from reference TRBV11-2 and TRBJ2-7, is EAGVAQSPRYKIIEKRQSVAFWCNPISGHATLYWYQQILGQGPKLLIQFQNNGVVDDSQLPKDRFSAERLKGVDSTLKIQPAKLEDSAVYLCASSLGSRAGGPSYEQYFGPGTRLTVT.

V gene TRBV9 combines with J gene TRBJ2-7; D may match TRBD1 or TRBD2 (5 bases each). The germline gives CDR1 SGDLS, CDR2 YYNGEE. CDR3 length equals 12 residues. With 0 bases removed from V and 6 bases from J, the gap between germline ends came to 7 bases. The CDR3 DNA is TGTGCCAGCAGCGTAGGGGGGAGCGAGCAGTACTTC. Its protein product is CASSVGGSEQYF.

Only one count was recorded for this clone. The chain links TRBV7-9 to TRBJ2-5; possibly TRBD2 for D (6 bases). Trimming removed 5 bases from V and 2 bases from J, with 18 bases in between. The CDR3 totals 16 residues. CDR1 and CDR2 (germline): SEHNR, FQNEAQ (reference sequence). DNA for the CDR3: TGTGCCAGCAGCCTCCGACTAGGTCGGGGTCAAGAGACCCAGTACTTC. Translated: CASSLRLGRGQETQYF.

This clone occurred once. At one boundary the junction diverges from the germline segment, which might be a read error. The J gene is TRBJ1-2, the V gene TRBV5-4; 8 nucleotides agree with TRBD1. From germline, CDR1 is SGHNT and CDR2 YYREEE (reference sequence). The CDR3 totals 16 residues. In DNA, the CDR3 is TGCGCCAGCAGCCAAGATCCACAGGACAGGGACCGTGGCTACACCTTC. This translates into CASSQDPQDRDRGYTF.

The chain joins TRBV19 to TRBJ2-7; D is possibly TRBD1 (5 bases). The CDR3 is 15 residues long. Trimming cost V 2 bases and J 0 bases, with 11 bases left between them. CDR1 and CDR2 (germline): LNHDA, SQIVND (reference sequence). Written as DNA, the CDR3 is TGTGCCAGTAGTATACGACAGACGAGCTCCTACGAGCAGTACTTC. Its protein product is CASSIRQTSSYEQYF.

J is TRBJ2-7 and V is TRBV11-2, with TRBD2 matching over 10 bases. The length of the CDR3 is 17 residues. Losses at the gene ends were 1 base for V and 5 bases for J; bases not matched to a gene: 11. The V gene's germline CDR1 is SGHAT and CDR2 FQNNGV. The CDR3 region is CASSLGQSSGSENEQYF. The CDR3 DNA reads TGTGCCAGCAGCTTAGGTCAGTCTAGCGGGAGTGAAAACGAGCAGTACTTC.

The chain joins TRBV27 to TRBJ1-5; TRBD1 matches at 10 bases. CDR3 length: 14 residues. Germline lookup yields CDR1 MNHEY and CDR2 SMNVEV (reference sequence). J gave up 4 bases and V 5 bases, and 2 bases lay outside the gene matches. CDR3 DNA: TGTGCCAGCAGTGCGGGACAGGGGAATCAGCCCCAGCATTTT. Amino acids: CASSAGQGNQPQHF.

CDR3 amino acids: CASSLRGSYKPYF. The DNA of the CDR3 is TGTGCCAGCAGCTTAAGGGGGTCTTATAAACCCTACTTC. The genes are TRBV7-2 and TRBJ2-7, with D possibly TRBD1 on 6 matching bases. The length of the CDR3 is 13 residues. Per germline, CDR1 SGHTA and CDR2 FQGNSA. The V end lost 2 bases, the J end lost 13 bases, and 18 bases lay between the germline ends.

The chain joins TRBV9 to TRBJ1-1; no clear D. The length of the CDR3 is 13 residues. V was clipped by 0 bases and J by 2 bases, with 5 bases between them. Germline CDR1 and CDR2: SGDLS and YYNGEE. CDR3 in amino acids: CASSVAPNTEAFF. CDR3 sequence (DNA): TGTGCCAGCAGCGTAGCCCCTAACACTGAAGCTTTCTTT. Supplemented by reference TRBV9 and TRBJ1-1, the full variable domain reads DSGVTQTPKHLITATGQRVTLRCSPRSGDLSVYWYQQSLDQGLQFLIQYYNGEERAKGNILERFSAQQFPDLHSELNLSSLELGDSALYFCASSVAPNTEAFFGQGTRLTVV.

The chain couples TRBV29-1 to TRBJ1-2, with 8 bases aligning to TRBD1. The V gene's germline CDR1 is SQVTM and CDR2 ANQGSEA. The trim removed 5 bases at V and 3 bases at J, leaving 8 bases unmatched. The CDR3 extends over 14 amino acids. The CDR3 loop is CSVKKDRAHYGYTF. DNA of the CDR3: TGCAGCGTTAAGAAGGACAGGGCCCACTATGGCTACACCTTC.

This clone showed up just once. V is TRBV4-3 and J is TRBJ1-2; D is ambiguous. The CDR3 has 15 amino acids. V lost 0 bases and J lost 3, with 11 bases in between. Germline CDR1 LGHNA, CDR2 YSLEER. CDR3 sequence reads: CASSQDQGKDYGYTF. The CDR3 DNA follows: TGCGCCAGCAGCCAAGATCAAGGGAAGGACTATGGCTACACCTTC.

On this clone itself: The identical CDR3 is also encoded by other nucleotide sequences in the sample. The V gene is TRBV7-3, the J gene TRBJ2-3; 9 nucleotides line up with TRBD2. After removal of 3 bases from V and 5 bases from J, the junction contained 3 bases not matched to a gene. The V gene's germline CDR1 is SGHTA and CDR2 FQGTGA. This CDR3 is 14 amino acids long. The CDR3 here is CASSLAGGGDTQYF. CDR3 bases: TGTGCCAGCAGCTTGGCGGGAGGGGGAGATACGCAGTATTTT.

The chain carries TRBV28 and TRBJ2-3, with 12 bases identical to TRBD2. The CDR3 runs to 20 residues. V dropped 5 bases and J dropped 1; count of bases not matched to a gene: 16. Germline V gives CDR1 MDHEN, CDR2 SYDVKM. The CDR3 nucleotides read TGTGCCAGCAGTCCTACTAGCGGGAGGAGGGGGGGTGGAGGCACAGATACGCAGTATTTT. It yields the protein CASSPTSGRRGGGGTDTQYF.